Reported below is one TCR beta chain. Its specificity is unknown. Per the germline V gene, CDR1 is LNHDA and CDR2 is SQIVND (reference sequence). This CDR3 contains 14 residues. V lost 8 bases and J lost 1, with 14 bases in between. The PCR made use of 60 Vbeta and 13 Jbeta primers. Here immunoSEQ multiplex PCR was the method, and the copy in TCRdb shows in-frame clones only, minus some. The data show 130,000 to 150,000 clones, around 77% seen once. This sample stems from a study of cytomegalovirus exposure and HLA in healthy donors. Looking at the study overall: Within the Caucasian-associated ancestry cluster were roughly 79% of the approximately 400 genotyped donors. Study-wide findings and caveats: Researchers reported from a later analysis that most CMV-associated TCR beta chains appeared HLA-restricted. Later analysis identified several of the most significant clusters that appeared linked to common viral pathogens.

This receptor was obtained from a woman between 40 and 55 years old in good health and CMV-seropositive. The sequenced sample consisted of PBMCs. This chain links TRBV19 with TRBJ1-1; D possibly corresponds to TRBD1 (6 bases). CDR3 sequence (DNA): TGTGCCAGTGGGACAAAATCCCCGAACACTGAAGCTTTCTTT. It encodes CASGTKSPNTEAFF.